Below are 22 T cell receptor beta chains sequenced from a single sample in a study of blood T cell repertoires in COVID-19. Libraries were prepared by immunoSEQ multiplex PCR; TCRdb keeps only in-frame clonotypes and omits some of them. The sample shows around 260,000 clones, around nine tenths of them seen only once. The specimen sequenced was peripheral blood. The receptor source for this set is a man between 35 and 55 years old who had recovered from COVID-19.

The chain uses TRBV6-6 and TRBJ2-3, with D perhaps TRBD2 (6 bases). CDR3 size: 13 residues. CDR1 is MNHNY and CDR2 is SVGAGI in the germline V gene (reference sequence). V lost 7 bases and J lost 6, with 14 bases in between. CDR3 nucleotides: TGTGCCAGCACCACGCGGGACTTGGATACGCAGTATTTT. This gives the protein CASTTRDLDTQYF.

This clone was seen a handful of times. The rearrangement uses TRBV9 and TRBJ2-5, with TRBD2 identical over 13 bases. Germline-derived CDR1 and CDR2 are SGDLS and YYNGEE. Unmatched junction bases numbered 6, after V lost 1 base and J lost 9 bases. This CDR3 has 15 residues. CDR3 in amino acids: CASSVYGLAGVAQYF. The DNA of the CDR3 is TGTGCCAGCAGCGTATACGGACTAGCGGGGGTGGCCCAGTACTTC.

V gene TRBV19 combines with J gene TRBJ2-6; D is ambiguous. The germline gives CDR1 LNHDA, CDR2 SQIVND (reference sequence). The CDR3 spans 15 residues. V lost 6 bases, J lost 0 bases, and 9 bases lay in between. CDR3 nucleotide sequence: TGTGCCAGTAGAGCCTTGCTCTCTGGGGCCAACGTCCTGACTTTC. Its translation is CASRALLSGANVLTF.

The chain is built from TRBV27 and TRBJ2-7; D perhaps matches TRBD2 (6 bases). Between the trimmed V and J ends, which lost 8 bases and 2 bases, there was a span of 19 bases. There are 15 residues in the CDR3. Germline CDR1 is MNHEY and CDR2 is SMNVEV (reference sequence). CDR3 sequence: CASGRAGSGPYEQYF. DNA of the CDR3: TGTGCCAGCGGCCGGGCGGGGAGCGGACCCTACGAGCAGTACTTC.

This clone was seen only once. The chain links TRBV5-1 to TRBJ2-1, with D hard to call. The CDR3 is made up of 16 amino acids. Germline CDR1 is SGHRS and CDR2 is YFSETQ. V lost 0 bases to trimming and J lost 1 base, with 11 bases between them. As DNA, the CDR3 is TGCGCCAGCAGCTTGGATGAGGTCGGGTCCTACAATGAGCAGTTCTTC. Encoded protein: CASSLDEVGSYNEQFF.

The J gene is TRBJ2-7, the V gene TRBV6-2 or TRBV6-3; D ambiguous. Germline V gene sequence: CDR1 MNHEY, CDR2 SVGEGT. The CDR3 extends over 13 amino acids. V shed 2 bases and J shed 2 bases, with 7 bases lying between them. The CDR3 nucleotides read TGTGCCAGCAGTTACAGCTCGGCCTACGAGCAGTACTTC. The encoded protein is CASSYSSAYEQYF.

The V gene is TRBV5-6, the J gene TRBJ2-5; perhaps TRBD2 as D (6 bases). The CDR3 totals 15 residues. V lost 0 bases to trimming and J lost 8 bases, with 17 bases between them. Germline V gene sequence: CDR1 SGHDT, CDR2 YYEEEE. CDR3 sequence: CASSLGAGRLNTQYF. DNA for the CDR3: TGTGCCAGCAGCTTGGGAGCGGGTCGACTCAATACCCAGTACTTC.

The chain has TRBV18 and TRBJ1-1, with 9 bases fitting TRBD1. In germline, CDR1 is KGHSH, CDR2 LQKENI. J lost 5 bases, V lost 5 bases, and 9 bases had no gene match. This CDR3 is built from 15 residues. The CDR3 DNA reads as TGTGCCAGCTCAACGGACAGGGGTGGGATAACTGAAGCTTTCTTT. Protein: CASSTDRGGITEAFF. Full variable domain (missing parts from reference TRBV18 and TRBJ1-1): NAGVMQNPRHLVRRRGQEARLRCSPMKGHSHVYWYRQLPEEGLKFMVYLQKENIIDESGMPKERFSAEFPKEGPSILRIQQVVRGDSAAYFCASSTDRGGITEAFFGQGTRLTVV.

CDR3 DNA: TGCGCCAGTCGACTCGGCTATGGCTACACCTTC. Its protein product is CASRLGYGYTF. J is TRBJ1-2 and V is TRBV5-1; D ambiguous. With 8 bases removed from V and 4 bases from J, the gap between germline ends came to 9 bases. Germline V gives CDR1 SGHRS, CDR2 YFSETQ. This CDR3 has 11 residues.

The rearrangement joins TRBV27 to TRBJ1-6, with D possibly being TRBD1 (5 bases). Trimming took off 4 bases at V and 0 bases at J, with 10 bases between the two ends. The CDR3 loop spans 16 amino acids. Germline V gene lookup returns CDR1 MNHEY and CDR2 SMNVEV (reference sequence). The CDR3 protein is CASSYHRSSYNSPLHF. CDR3 bases: TGTGCCAGCAGTTACCACAGGAGCTCCTATAATTCACCCCTCCACTTT.

V usage is TRBV11-2 and J usage is TRBJ2-1; D call uncertain. The CDR3 length is 18 residues. The ends were cut back, 5 bases at V and 6 bases at J, with 26 bases in the middle. Per germline, CDR1 SGHAT and CDR2 FQNNGV. This chain's CDR3 is CASSRSFGSPQALNEQFF. The CDR3 DNA follows: TGTGCCAGCAGCCGATCATTCGGCAGCCCCCAGGCCCTCAATGAGCAGTTCTTC.

The chain is built from TRBV9 and TRBJ1-5; D possibly corresponds to TRBD1 (5 bases). CDR1 SGDLS and CDR2 YYNGEE come from the germline V gene. V was pared by 4 bases and J by 0 bases, with 11 bases between. The CDR3 totals 15 residues. CDR3 amino acids: CASSFSRDSNQPQHF. CDR3 in DNA: TGTGCCAGCAGCTTCTCCAGGGATAGCAATCAGCCCCAGCATTTT.

The rearrangement links TRBV7-9 to TRBJ1-1; D possibly corresponds to TRBD1 (6 bases). Germline lookup yields CDR1 SEHNR and CDR2 FQNEAQ (reference sequence). This CDR3 contains 14 residues. Trimming removed 3 bases at V and 4 bases at J, with 12 bases between. In DNA, the CDR3 is TGTGCCAGCAGCTTCCTCTCACAGGGCACTGAAGCTTTCTTT. This sequence encodes CASSFLSQGTEAFF.

The chain has TRBV6-1 and TRBJ2-7; TRBD1 aligns across 9 bases. Trimming took 1 base from V and 0 from J; bases not matched to a gene: 7. The length of the CDR3 is 17 residues. Germline-derived CDR1 and CDR2 are MNHNS and SASEGT. For the CDR3, the DNA is TGTGCCAGCAGTGAAGGAACAGGGGGCATCCACTCCTACGAGCAGTACTTC. It codes for CASSEGTGGIHSYEQYF.

V usage is TRBV2 and J usage is TRBJ2-1; 8 positions agree with TRBD2. This CDR3 is 16 amino acids long. The germline CDR1 and CDR2 sequences are SNHLY and FYNNEI. Losses at the gene ends were 6 bases for V and 0 bases for J; bases not matched to a gene: 7. CDR3 sequence reads: CASSTSGSGSYNEQFF. CDR3 DNA: TGTGCCAGCAGCACAAGCGGGAGCGGCTCCTACAATGAGCAGTTCTTC.

The chain employs TRBV7-2 and TRBJ2-7; no definite D call. Looked up from germline, CDR1 is SGHTA and CDR2 is FQGNSA. This CDR3 has 11 amino acids. Trimming cost V 5 bases and J 3 bases, with 5 bases left between them. CDR3 sequence (DNA): TGTGCCAGCAGCCTAAACTACGAGCAGTACTTC. It is translated as CASSLNYEQYF.

V gene TRBV11-2 combines with J gene TRBJ2-4; D possibly corresponds to TRBD2 (5 bases). V lost 2 bases and J 0 bases, leaving 20 bases between the germline ends. This CDR3 comprises 19 residues. Germline V gene lookup returns CDR1 SGHAT and CDR2 FQNNGV. This CDR3 reads CASSLPERRSQLAKNIQYF. For the CDR3, the DNA is TGTGCCAGCAGCTTACCGGAGCGGAGGAGTCAACTAGCCAAAAACATTCAGTACTTC.

The chain combines TRBV5-1 with TRBJ1-5; 7 bases map to TRBD1. The ends lost 4 bases at V and 1 base at J; junction bases unmatched: 5. CDR1 is SGHRS, CDR2 YFSETQ, per germline. This CDR3 has 15 amino acids. CDR3 nucleotides: TGCGCCAGCAGCCGGACGGGACAGAGCAATCAGCCCCAGCATTTT. Amino acid sequence: CASSRTGQSNQPQHF.

CDR3 protein: CASSLAGRGHQPQHF. In DNA, the CDR3 is TGTGCCAGCAGCTTGGCCGGCAGGGGGCATCAGCCCCAGCATTTT. This chain uses TRBV5-5 with TRBJ1-5, with 8 bases fitting TRBD1. The V gene end was trimmed by 0 bases and the J gene end by 5 bases; junction bases not matched to a gene: 4. CDR3 length: 15 residues. From germline, CDR1 is SGHKS and CDR2 YYEKEE (reference sequence).

This clone has just a few counts. V gene TRBV6-5 combines with J gene TRBJ1-1, with 8 bases identical to TRBD1. Germline V gene data show CDR1 as MNHEY and CDR2 as SVGAGI. The CDR3 is 12 residues long. Germline trimming cut 6 bases from V and 6 bases from J; bases unmatched to any gene: 3. The CDR3 DNA reads TGTGCCAGCAGCGACAGGGGATCTGAAGCTTTCTTT. As protein: CASSDRGSEAFF.

The chain couples TRBV27 to TRBJ2-1; D is possibly TRBD2 (5 bases). With 3 bases removed from V and 0 bases from J, the gap between germline ends came to 9 bases. CDR1 is MNHEY, CDR2 SMNVEV, per germline (reference sequence). The CDR3 covers 15 residues. DNA for the CDR3: TGTGCCAGCAGTTTGGACTCCAGCTCCTACAATGAGCAGTTCTTC. Its translation: CASSLDSSSYNEQFF.

CDR3 amino acids: CASSTLAGELNTQYF. CDR3 DNA: TGTGCCAGCAGTACACTAGCGGGAGAATTAAATACGCAGTATTTT. V and J are TRBV6-4 and TRBJ2-3, with TRBD2 identical over 11 bases. CDR1 MRHNA and CDR2 SNTAGT come from the germline V gene. V trimming: 5 bases; J trimming: 7 bases; junction bases outside the gene matches: 8. The CDR3 runs 15 residues.